This TCR beta chain was retrieved from a study of cytomegalovirus exposure and HLA in healthy donors. The CDR3 extends over 15 amino acids. CDR1 is SGHRS and CDR2 is YFSETQ in the germline V gene. V was clipped by 0 bases and J by 5 bases, with 15 bases between them. PCR primers comprised 60 Vbeta and 13 Jbeta primers. Profiled with immunoSEQ multiplex PCR; TCRdb holds only in-frame clones, not every one. This table has a few hundred thousand clones, around 90% appearing once. Study outcomes and limitations: Most subjects had HLA-A and HLA-B alleles reportedly predicted accurately by TCR beta sequences.

Details on this clone: The antigen is unknown.

The genes are TRBV5-1 and TRBJ2-7, with D unclear. Input material: PBMCs. The clonotype comes from a woman aged 18-29 years in good health and CMV-seronegative. The DNA of the CDR3 is TGCGCCAGCAGCTTGGAGTTGGGTGGTGCGGACGAGCAGTACTTC. This translates into CASSLELGGADEQYF.